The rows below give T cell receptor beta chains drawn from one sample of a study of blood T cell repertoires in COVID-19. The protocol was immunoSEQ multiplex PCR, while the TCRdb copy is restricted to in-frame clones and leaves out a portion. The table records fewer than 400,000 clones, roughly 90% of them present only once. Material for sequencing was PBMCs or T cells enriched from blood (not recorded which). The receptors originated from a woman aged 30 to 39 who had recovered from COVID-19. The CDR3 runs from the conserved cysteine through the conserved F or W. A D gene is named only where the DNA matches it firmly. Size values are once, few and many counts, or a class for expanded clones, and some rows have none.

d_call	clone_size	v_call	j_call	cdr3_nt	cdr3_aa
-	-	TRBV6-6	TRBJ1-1	TGTGCCAGCAGTTCTATATCGAACACTGAAGCTTTCTTT	CASSSISNTEAFF
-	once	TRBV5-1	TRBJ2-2	TGCGCCAGCGGCGACAGGACGGCGAACACCGGGGAGCTGTTTTTT	CASGDRTANTGELFF
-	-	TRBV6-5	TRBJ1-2	TGTGCCAGCAGACAGGTAGCTAACTATGGCTACACCTTC	CASRQVANYGYTF
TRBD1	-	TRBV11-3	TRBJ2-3	TGTGCCAGTCGAAAGACAGGGACGAGAGATACGCAGTATTTT	CASRKTGTRDTQYF
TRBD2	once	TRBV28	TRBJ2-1	TGTGCCAGCAGTTTAGTGGGGGGGGTAGGTGAGCAGTTCTTC	CASSLVGGVGEQFF
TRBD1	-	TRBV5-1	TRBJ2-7	TGCGCCAGCAGCCCACGGACAGGGCGCCCCTACGAGCAGTACTTC	CASSPRTGRPYEQYF
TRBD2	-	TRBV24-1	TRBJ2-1	TGTGCCACCAGTGATGCTAGACTAGCGGGAGCATACAATGAGCAGTTCTTC	CATSDARLAGAYNEQFF
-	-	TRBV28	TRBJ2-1	TGTGCCAGCAGCCTGAGATACAATGAGCAGTTCTTC	CASSLRYNEQFF
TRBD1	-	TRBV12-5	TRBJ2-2	TGTGCTAGTGGTTTTGGACAGGGTAACACCGGGGAGCTGTTTTTT	CASGFGQGNTGELFF
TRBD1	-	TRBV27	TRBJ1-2	TGTGCCAGCACCAGATTTCCCGGACAGGGAGATTATGGCTACACCTTC	CASTRFPGQGDYGYTF
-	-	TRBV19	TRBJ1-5	TGTGCCAGTAGTATCCTTGGCAATCAGCCCCAGCATTTT	CASSILGNQPQHF
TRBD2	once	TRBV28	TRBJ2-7	TGTGCCAGCATCGGTAGCGGGGCACCCTACGAGCAGTACTTC	CASIGSGAPYEQYF
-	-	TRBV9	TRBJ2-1	TGTGCCAGCAGCGTAGTCCCCCGGAGCTCCTACAATGAGCAGTTCTTC	CASSVVPRSSYNEQFF
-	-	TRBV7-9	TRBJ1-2	TGTGCCAGCAGCCCCCTTATTGGGCTCCCTAACTATGGCTACACCTTC	CASSPLIGLPNYGYTF
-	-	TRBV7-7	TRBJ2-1	TGTGCTAGCAGCAATAACAGGGATAATGAGCAGTTCTTC	CASSNNRDNEQFF
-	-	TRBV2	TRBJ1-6	TGTGCCAGCAGTGCCCAGGGGCAAGCTGGTTCACCCCTCCACTTT	CASSAQGQAGSPLHF
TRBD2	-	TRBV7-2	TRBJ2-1	TGTGCCAGCAGCCCCTGGACTAGCGGGGGGGACTACAATGAGCAGTTCTTC	CASSPWTSGGDYNEQFF
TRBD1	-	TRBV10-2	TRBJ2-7	TGCGCCAGCAAGATCGACAGGGGGTCCTACGAGCAGTACTTC	CASKIDRGSYEQYF
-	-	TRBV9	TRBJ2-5	TGTGCCAGCAGCGTAGTGGCAGGGGCTAGGGAGACCCAGTACTTC	CASSVVAGARETQYF
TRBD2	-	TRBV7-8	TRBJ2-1	TGTGCCAGCAGCCGAACACTAGCGGGAGTTAATGAGCAGTTCTTC	CASSRTLAGVNEQFF
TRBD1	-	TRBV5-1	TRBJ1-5	TGCGCCAGTAGTCCCGGGGACAGGAGAAATCAGCCCCAGCATTTT	CASSPGDRRNQPQHF
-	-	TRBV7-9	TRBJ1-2	TGTGCCAGCAGGGGGCCCCGTGGTGGCTACACCTTC	CASRGPRGGYTF
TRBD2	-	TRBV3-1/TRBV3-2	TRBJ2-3	TGTGCCAGCAGCCAAGAACCACCGGGACTAGCAGGTGATACGCAGTATTTT	CASSQEPPGLAGDTQYF
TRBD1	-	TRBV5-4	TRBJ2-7	TGTGCCAGCAGCGCTGGACAGGGGAGGATCTTAAACGAGCAGTACTTC	CASSAGQGRILNEQYF
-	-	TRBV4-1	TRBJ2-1	TGCGCCAGCAGCCCTCCGGAGGGGCAAGATGAGCAGTTCTTC	CASSPPEGQDEQFF
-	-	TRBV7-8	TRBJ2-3	TGTGCCAGCAGCTTATTGGGCCCAGATACGCAGTATTTT	CASSLLGPDTQYF
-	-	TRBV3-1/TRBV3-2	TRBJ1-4	TGTGCCAGCAGCCAAGGGGGAGGGAACGAAAAACTGTTTTTT	CASSQGGGNEKLFF
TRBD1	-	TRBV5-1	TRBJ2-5	TGCGCCAGCAGCTTCCGGACAGGTCAAGAGACCCAGTACTTC	CASSFRTGQETQYF
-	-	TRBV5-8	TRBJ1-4	TGTGCCACCCACGGGGATAATGAAAAACTGTTTTTT	CATHGDNEKLFF
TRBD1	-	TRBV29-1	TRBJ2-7	TGCAGCGTTCGGACAGGGAAGGGCTACGAGCAGTACTTC	CSVRTGKGYEQYF
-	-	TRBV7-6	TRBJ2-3	TGTGCCAGCAGCCCACGACAGGACACAGATACGCAGTATTTT	CASSPRQDTDTQYF
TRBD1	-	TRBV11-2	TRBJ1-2	TGTGCCAGCAGCTTAGTCGCCAGGGGGGTGTATGGCTACACCTTC	CASSLVARGVYGYTF
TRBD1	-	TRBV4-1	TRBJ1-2	TGCGCCAGCAGCCAAGAGGGACAGCTCTATGGCTACACCTTC	CASSQEGQLYGYTF
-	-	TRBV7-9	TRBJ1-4	TGTGCCAGCAGCTTAGATCCCGGGAGGGATAATGAAAAACTGTTTTTT	CASSLDPGRDNEKLFF
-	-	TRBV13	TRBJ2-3	TGTGCCAGCAGCTTAATGGGCAGGAGGGCAGATACGCAGTATTTT	CASSLMGRRADTQYF
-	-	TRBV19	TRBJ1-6	TGTGCCAGTAGTATTAACGGGGAATCACCCCTCCACTTT	CASSINGESPLHF
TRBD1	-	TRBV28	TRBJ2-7	TGTGCCAGCAGCCCGGATAGACAGGGCAAGTACTTC	CASSPDRQGKYF
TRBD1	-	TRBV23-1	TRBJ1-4	TGCGCCCCCCCTTTTTCTCGACAGGGGCCCAATGAAAAACTGTTTTTT	CAPPFSRQGPNEKLFF
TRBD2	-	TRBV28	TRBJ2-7	TGTGCCAGCAGGGGACTAGCTCTTCACTGGGAGCAGTACTTC	CASRGLALHWEQYF
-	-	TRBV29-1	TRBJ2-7	TGCAGCGCCGGACACAACTCCTACGAGCAGTACTTC	CSAGHNSYEQYF
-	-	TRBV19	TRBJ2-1	TGTGCCAGTAGTATTATCGGGACCTACAATGAGCAGTTCTTC	CASSIIGTYNEQFF
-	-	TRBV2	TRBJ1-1	TGTGCCAGCACCGGAGCGAGACGAGGGTTAGAAGCTTTCTTT	CASTGARRGLEAFF
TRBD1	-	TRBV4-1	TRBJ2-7	TGCGCCAGCAGCCCCCAAGGACAGGGGGCCTACGAGCAGTACTTC	CASSPQGQGAYEQYF
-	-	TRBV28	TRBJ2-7	TGTGCCAGCAGCCTTATCGACGAGCAGTACTTC	CASSLIDEQYF
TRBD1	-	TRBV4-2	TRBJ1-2	TGTGCCAGCAGCCAAGATCGGGACAGGGGGCTTGGCTACACCTTC	CASSQDRDRGLGYTF
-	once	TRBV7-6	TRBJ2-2	TGTGCCAGCAGCTTATCCTCAGCCGGGGAGCTGTTTTTT	CASSLSSAGELFF
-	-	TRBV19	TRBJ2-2	TGTGCCAGTAACCCTACCAGCAGGGGGGCCGGGGAGCTGTTTTTT	CASNPTSRGAGELFF
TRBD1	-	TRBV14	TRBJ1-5	TGTGCCAGCAGCCAAGAAGCACAGGGGCTTCTGAATCAGCCCCAGCATTTT	CASSQEAQGLLNQPQHF
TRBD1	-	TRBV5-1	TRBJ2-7	TGCGCCAGCAGCTCGCCATTAACAGGGGACTACGAGCAGTACTTC	CASSSPLTGDYEQYF
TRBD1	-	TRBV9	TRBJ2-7	TGTGCCAGTAATAGGGACAGCGGCTACGAGCAGTACTTC	CASNRDSGYEQYF
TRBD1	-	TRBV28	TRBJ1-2	TGTGCCAGCAGTGGACAGGGGCATCGCTATGGCTACACCTTC	CASSGQGHRYGYTF
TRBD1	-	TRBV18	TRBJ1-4	TGTGCCAGCTCACCAACAGGGGGCACTAATGAAAAACTGTTTTTT	CASSPTGGTNEKLFF
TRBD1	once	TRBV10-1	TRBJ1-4	TGCGCCAGCAGCCCGGGACAGCAGGCAACTAATGAAAAACTGTTTTTT	CASSPGQQATNEKLFF
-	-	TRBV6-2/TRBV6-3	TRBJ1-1	TGTGCCAGCGGCCACAGGGTCAACACTGAAGCTTTCTTT	CASGHRVNTEAFF
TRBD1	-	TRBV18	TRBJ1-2	TGTGCCAGCGCGGACAGGGGACATGGCTACACCTTC	CASADRGHGYTF
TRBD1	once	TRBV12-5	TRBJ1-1	TGTGCTAGTGGTCCACGAGTAAGGACAGGGACGGAGTCCACTGAAGCTTTCTTT	CASGPRVRTGTESTEAFF
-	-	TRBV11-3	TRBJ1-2	TGTGCCAGCAGCTTAAATGGAGATGGCTACACCTTC	CASSLNGDGYTF
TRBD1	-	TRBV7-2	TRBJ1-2	TGTGCCAGCAGCTTCGAGACAGGGAGGTATGGCTACACCTTC	CASSFETGRYGYTF